This T cell receptor (beta chain) was sequenced for a study of patients and donors after allogeneic stem cell transplantation. In TCRdb, the RT-PCR reads were re-called with MiXCR into one record per CDR3 protein. This sample carries over 400,000 distinct CDR3 sequences, 15% to 20% of them seen once, and the ten largest clones take 6% to 8%. Material for sequencing was blood, either unsorted or a sorted T cell fraction (not recorded which). The TCR comes from a human donor who was either an allogeneic HSCT recipient or a stem cell or donor lymphocyte infusion donor (not recorded which). It is not recorded whose cells these are; they may come from a transplant donor.

CDR3 region: CAWSDYEQYF. The CDR3 DNA reads TGTGCCTGGAGTGACTACGAGCAGTACTTC. This rearrangement joins TRBV30 to TRBJ2-7; the D is unclear. Germline CDR1 GTSNPN, CDR2 SVGIG (reference sequence). The CDR3 is 10 residues long. V lost 1 base to trimming and J lost 3 bases, with 1 base between them.